These T cell receptor beta chains were read from a single sample in a study of blood T cell repertoires in COVID-19. Sequencing was performed with immunoSEQ multiplex PCR; in TCRdb, only in-frame clones are kept and a portion is missing. The data contain 250,000 to 300,000 clones, approximately 90% of them singletons. Sequencing was performed on peripheral blood. The receptors originated from a woman aged 45 to 65 who had recovered from COVID-19. Each CDR3 is given with its conserved first and last residue. Each record gives: D gene, J gene, V gene, clone size, CDR3 protein, CDR3 DNA. A D gene is named only where the DNA matches it firmly. The listing skips clone size in some rows; elsewhere it reads once, few, many or a size class.

>.|TRBJ2-7|TRBV4-3|.
CASSQSGDPAYEQYF
TGCGCCAGCAGCCAATCGGGAGACCCAGCCTACGAGCAGTACTTC
>.|TRBJ2-7|TRBV11-2|.
CASSVTPPGDPYEQYF
TGTGCCAGCAGCGTCACCCCCCCGGGAGATCCCTACGAGCAGTACTTC
>.|TRBJ2-7|TRBV7-2|.
CASSPGVEQYF
TGTGCCAGCAGCCCGGGGGTTGAGCAGTACTTC
>.|TRBJ2-1|TRBV7-9|.
CASSLERGSSRRKQFF
TGTGCCAGCAGCTTAGAGCGCGGAAGCTCGAGAAGGAAGCAGTTCTTC
>.|TRBJ2-4|TRBV30|.
CAWSVQDSKNIQYF
TGTGCCTGGAGTGTACAAGATTCCAAAAACATTCAGTACTTC
>TRBD1|TRBJ1-1|TRBV27|.
CASSKTGRTEAFF
TGTGCCAGCAGTAAGACAGGGAGGACTGAAGCTTTCTTT
>.|TRBJ2-7|TRBV18|.
CASSPEIDLGPYEQYF
TGTGCCAGCTCACCAGAGATAGACTTGGGGCCCTACGAGCAGTACTTC
>.|TRBJ1-1|TRBV19|.
CASSMGQGNTEAFF
TGTGCCAGTAGTATGGGGCAGGGTAACACTGAAGCTTTCTTT
>TRBD2|TRBJ2-3|TRBV7-2|.
CASSLMTSGGTDTQYF
TGTGCCAGCAGCTTGATGACTAGCGGGGGGACAGATACGCAGTATTTT
>.|TRBJ1-1|TRBV28|.
CASSSTGPSVFEAFF
TGTGCCAGCAGTTCAACCGGGCCTAGCGTTTTTGAAGCTTTCTTT
>TRBD2|TRBJ2-5|TRBV3-1/TRBV3-2|.
CASSPPGLARETQYF
TGTGCCAGCAGCCCCCCGGGACTAGCTAGGGAGACCCAGTACTTC
>.|TRBJ2-1|TRBV27|.
CASSPPGVSGNEQFF
TGTGCCAGCAGTCCCCCGGGGGTTTCGGGCAATGAGCAGTTCTTC
>TRBD2|TRBJ2-1|TRBV7-2|.
CASSLVGGGGNEQFF
TGTGCCAGCAGCTTAGTAGGTGGGGGGGGCAATGAGCAGTTCTTC
>.|TRBJ1-5|TRBV19|.
CASSIEGLFSNQPQHF
TGTGCCAGTAGTATAGAAGGACTCTTTAGCAATCAGCCCCAGCATTTT
>.|TRBJ2-7|TRBV6-5|.
CASSSDRSYEQYF
TGTGCCAGCAGTTCCGACAGGTCCTACGAGCAGTACTTC
>TRBD1|TRBJ2-7|TRBV19|once
CASSLPGQGIDWQYF
TGTGCCAGTAGTCTCCCGGGACAGGGTATAGATTGGCAGTACTTC
>TRBD1|TRBJ1-5|TRBV27|.
CASSPTGNNQPQHF
TGTGCCAGCAGTCCGACAGGGAACAATCAGCCCCAGCATTTT
>.|TRBJ2-5|TRBV5-6|.
CASSLLVGWTPQETQYF
TGTGCCAGCAGCTTGCTTGTTGGGTGGACTCCCCAAGAGACCCAGTACTTC
>TRBD1|TRBJ1-1|TRBV7-2|.
CASSLDRRGTEAFF
TGTGCCAGCAGCTTGGACAGGAGAGGCACTGAAGCTTTCTTT
>TRBD1|TRBJ2-5|TRBV7-9|.
CASSRQGIETQYF
TGTGCCAGCAGCCGACAGGGGATTGAGACCCAGTACTTC
>.|TRBJ2-1|TRBV7-3|.
CASSPRPGNEQFF
TGTGCCAGCAGCCCTCGCCCCGGGAATGAGCAGTTCTTC
>.|TRBJ1-2|TRBV6-5|.
CASSLRPVLNYGYTF
TGTGCCAGCAGTTTACGCCCGGTCCTGAACTATGGCTACACCTTC
>.|TRBJ2-2|TRBV9|.
CASSPRPYELFF
TGTGCCAGCAGCCCGAGGCCGTACGAGCTGTTTTTT
>TRBD1|TRBJ2-7|TRBV19|few
CASSIGRDRVYEQYF
TGTGCCAGTAGTATTGGCCGGGACAGGGTCTACGAGCAGTACTTC
>TRBD1|TRBJ1-1|TRBV9|.
CASSTQTGANTEAFF
TGTGCCAGCAGCACCCAGACAGGGGCGAACACTGAAGCTTTCTTT
>TRBD1|TRBJ1-1|TRBV7-9|.
CASSSHGTGPLEAFF
TGTGCCAGCAGCTCACACGGGACAGGACCACTTGAAGCTTTCTTT
>.|TRBJ2-2|TRBV5-1|.
CASRGEGLAYTGELFF
TGCGCCAGCAGGGGAGAAGGGCTAGCTTACACCGGGGAGCTGTTTTTT
>TRBD1|TRBJ2-5|TRBV7-3|.
CASSLITGGQETQYF
TGTGCCAGCAGCTTAATCACAGGGGGTCAAGAGACCCAGTACTTC
>TRBD1|TRBJ1-1|TRBV19|.
CASSPIKTGENTEAFF
TGTGCCAGTAGTCCAATTAAGACAGGGGAGAACACTGAAGCTTTCTTT
>.|TRBJ2-7|TRBV10-3|.
CAISTPYSYEQYF
TGTGCCATCAGCACCCCGTACTCTTACGAGCAGTACTTC
>TRBD1|TRBJ1-2|TRBV18|.
CASSPPGQYGYTF
TGTGCCAGCTCACCTCCGGGACAGTATGGCTACACCTTC
>TRBD1|TRBJ2-7|TRBV7-2|.
CASSLIGQGYSSYEQYF
TGTGCCAGCAGCTTAATTGGACAGGGGTATAGCTCCTACGAGCAGTACTTC